This TCR beta chain emerged from a study of blood T cells in healthy people across ages. The authors ran a second PCR of roughly 6 to 11 cycles using a sample-barcoded 5' primer and a J-beta primer mix. No fewer than 2.5 million CDR3-containing paired-end reads came from each sample. TCRdb redid the calling of the 5' RACE reads with MiXCR, one entry per CDR3 protein. The sample consists of 1.5 million to 2 million distinct CDR3 sequences, about 49% of them appearing once. This clonotype was observed a handful of times. This CDR3 is 14 amino acids long. V lost 8 bases, J lost 1 base, and 14 bases lay in between. Germline values: CDR1 SNHLY, CDR2 FYNNEI.

The specimen was blood. The chain couples TRBV2 to TRBJ2-5; D is possibly TRBD2 (6 bases). The TCR was taken from a woman aged 40 to 49 in good health. CDR3 bases: TGTGCCAGCCCTGGGAGGCATCTCCAAGAGACCCAGTACTTC. This encodes CASPGRHLQETQYF.